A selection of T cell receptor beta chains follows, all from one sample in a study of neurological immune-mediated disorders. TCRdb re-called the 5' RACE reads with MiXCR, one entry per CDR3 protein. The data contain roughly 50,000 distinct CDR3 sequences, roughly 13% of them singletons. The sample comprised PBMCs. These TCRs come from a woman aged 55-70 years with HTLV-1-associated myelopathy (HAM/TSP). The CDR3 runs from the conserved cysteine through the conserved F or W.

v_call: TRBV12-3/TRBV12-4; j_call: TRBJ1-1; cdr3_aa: CASRTGPTEAFF
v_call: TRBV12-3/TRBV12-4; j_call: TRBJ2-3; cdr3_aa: CASSYKHHTRIPDTQYF
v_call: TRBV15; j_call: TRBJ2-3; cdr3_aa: CATSRELRGSADTQYF
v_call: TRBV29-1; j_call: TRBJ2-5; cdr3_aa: CSGRLAVQETQYF
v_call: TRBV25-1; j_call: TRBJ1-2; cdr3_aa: CASSEWGQGIYGYTF
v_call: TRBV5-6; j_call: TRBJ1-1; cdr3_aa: CASSMRQRLNTEAFF
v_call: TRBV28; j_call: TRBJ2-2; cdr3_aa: CASTSWGLTNTGELFF
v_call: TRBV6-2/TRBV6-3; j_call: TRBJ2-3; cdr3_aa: CASSYRTGGADTQYF
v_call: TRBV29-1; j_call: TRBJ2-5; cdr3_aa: CSVVIREGRETQYF
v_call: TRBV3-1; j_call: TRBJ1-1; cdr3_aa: CASSQGGRNTEAFF
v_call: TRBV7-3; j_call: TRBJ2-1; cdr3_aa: CASSQIGNNEQFF
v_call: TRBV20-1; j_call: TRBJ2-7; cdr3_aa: CSAINEDSATYEQYF
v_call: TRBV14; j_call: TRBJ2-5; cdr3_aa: CASSHEGETQYF
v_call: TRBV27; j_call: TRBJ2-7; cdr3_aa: CASSLSRGYYEQYF
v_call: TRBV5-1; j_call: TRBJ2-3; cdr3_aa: CASSYGPLGDTQYF
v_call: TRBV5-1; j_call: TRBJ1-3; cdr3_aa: CASSPGQPSGNTIYF
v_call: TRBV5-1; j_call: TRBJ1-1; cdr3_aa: CASSLVERQNTEAFF
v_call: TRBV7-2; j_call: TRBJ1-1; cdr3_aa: CASSLTVQGYAVNTEAFF
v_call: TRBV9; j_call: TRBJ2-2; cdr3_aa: CASGSGGAGVGELFF
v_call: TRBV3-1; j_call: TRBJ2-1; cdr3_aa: CASSQGAREQFF
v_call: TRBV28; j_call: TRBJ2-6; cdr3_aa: CASSLVAGFLSGANVLTF
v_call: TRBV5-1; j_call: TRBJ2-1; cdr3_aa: CASSLEASGTVGEQFF
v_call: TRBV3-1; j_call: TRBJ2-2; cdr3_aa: CASSQRENGGELFF
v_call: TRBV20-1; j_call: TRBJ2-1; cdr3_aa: CSAHGTVSYNEQFF
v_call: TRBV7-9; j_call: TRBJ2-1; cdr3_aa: CASSLPWGGPHNEQFF
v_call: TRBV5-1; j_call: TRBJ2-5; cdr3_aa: CASSLDVTGGRETQYF
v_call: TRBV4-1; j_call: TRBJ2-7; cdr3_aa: CASSQAQGYEQYF
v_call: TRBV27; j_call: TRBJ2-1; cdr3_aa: CASSSRLAYNEQFF
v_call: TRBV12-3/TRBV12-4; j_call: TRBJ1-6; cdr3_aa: CASSFSQEGNSPLHF
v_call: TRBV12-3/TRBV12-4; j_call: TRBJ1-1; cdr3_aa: CASNPTGLNTEAFF
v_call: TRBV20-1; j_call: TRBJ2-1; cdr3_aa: CSAKDRGLYNEQFF
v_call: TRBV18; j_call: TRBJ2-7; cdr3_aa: CASSPSQYSYEQYF
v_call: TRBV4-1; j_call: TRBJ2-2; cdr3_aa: CASSQGEGGRANTGELFF
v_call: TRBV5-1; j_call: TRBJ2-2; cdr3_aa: CASGPLGGLNTGELFF
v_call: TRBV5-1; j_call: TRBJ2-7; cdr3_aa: CASSVLAGVYEQYF
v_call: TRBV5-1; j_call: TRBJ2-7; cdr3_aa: CASTGTGTGEQYF
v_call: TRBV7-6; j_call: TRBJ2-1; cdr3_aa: CASSLDALSSYNEQFF
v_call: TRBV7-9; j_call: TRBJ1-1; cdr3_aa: CASSAEVMNTEAFF
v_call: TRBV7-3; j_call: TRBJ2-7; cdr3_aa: CSISLAGGAEQYF
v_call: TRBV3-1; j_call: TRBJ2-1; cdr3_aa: CASSQQKGTGWGEQFF
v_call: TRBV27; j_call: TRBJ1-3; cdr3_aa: CDSSYQFGNTIYF
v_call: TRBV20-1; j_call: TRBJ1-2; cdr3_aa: CSARVRDRGYGYTF
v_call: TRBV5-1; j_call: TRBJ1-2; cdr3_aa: CASSFTGTGIDGYTF
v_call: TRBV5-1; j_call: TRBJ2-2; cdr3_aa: CASSLTANTGELFF
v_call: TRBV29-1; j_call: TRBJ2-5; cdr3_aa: CSVGGLSGRMVETQYF
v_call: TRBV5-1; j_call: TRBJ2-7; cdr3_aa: CASSLEPLRGSYEQYF
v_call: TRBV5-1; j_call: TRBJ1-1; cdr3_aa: CASSPQGGITEAFF
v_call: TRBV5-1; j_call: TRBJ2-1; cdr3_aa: CASSVAGGSPGDEQFF
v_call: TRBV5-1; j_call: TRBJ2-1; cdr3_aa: CASSLGPNPKVQFF
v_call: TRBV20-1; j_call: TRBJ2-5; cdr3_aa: CSASRTQSETQYF
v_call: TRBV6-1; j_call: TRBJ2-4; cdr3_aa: CASSGDYNIQYF
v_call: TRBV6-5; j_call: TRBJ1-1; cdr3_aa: CASSYSAQNTEAFF
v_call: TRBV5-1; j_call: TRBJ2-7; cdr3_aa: CASSSPDRASYEQYF
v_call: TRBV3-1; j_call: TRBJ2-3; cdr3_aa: CASSQGGGTGTDTQYF